The rows below give T cell receptor beta chains drawn from one sample of a study of blood T cells in healthy people across ages. A single record per CDR3 protein comes from TCRdb applying MiXCR to the 5' RACE reads. The sample carries about a million distinct CDR3 sequences, about two fifths recorded once. The specimen was blood. The receptor set was obtained from a man in his late teens or twenties in good health. CDR3s include the opening cysteine and the closing phenylalanine or tryptophan. The D gene is left open where the match is weak. Some rows mark clone size as missing; the rest say once, few, many or name a class of expanded clone.

D	V	size	J	length	DNA	CDR3
-	TRBV6-6	few	TRBJ1-6	17	TGTGCCAGCAGCTCGACCGGGTCGAGCTCCTATAATTCACCCCTCCACTTT	CASSSTGSSSYNSPLHF
-	TRBV25-1	few	TRBJ1-2	14	TGTGCCAGCAGTGAGGGCAGGGCCTACTATGGCTACACCTTC	CASSEGRAYYGYTF
TRBD1	TRBV7-2	few	TRBJ2-7	14	TGTGCCAGCAGCTTGCAGGGGGAGACTTACGAGCAGTACTTC	CASSLQGETYEQYF
-	TRBV4-3	-	TRBJ1-1	14	TGCGCCAGCAGCCAAGATTACGCGAACACTGAAGCTTTCTTT	CASSQDYANTEAFF
-	TRBV11-2	-	TRBJ2-1	18	TGTGCCAGCAGCTTAGATCTTTCGGCACTAGCTAACAACAATGAGCAGTTCTTC	CASSLDLSALANNNEQFF
TRBD2	TRBV12-3/TRBV12-4	-	TRBJ2-1	16	TGTGCCAGCAGTTTAGTTGCTAGCGGGGTTTACAATGAGCAGTTCTTC	CASSLVASGVYNEQFF
-	TRBV25-1	-	TRBJ2-5	13	TGTGCCAGCAGAGGTGTTTACACGGAGACCCAGTACTTC	CASRGVYTETQYF
TRBD1	TRBV6-2/TRBV6-3	few	TRBJ1-5	15	TGTGCCAGCAGTTACTCAGGGACAGGGTCTCAGCCCCAGCATTTT	CASSYSGTGSQPQHF
TRBD1	TRBV9	-	TRBJ2-1	15	TGTGCCAGCAGCGTAGCTAGTCAGGGGGTCAATGAGCAGTTCTTC	CASSVASQGVNEQFF
-	TRBV28	-	TRBJ1-5	18	TGTGCCAGCAGCTCCCCGACAGGCGTTCGTTATAGCAATCAGCCCCAGCATTTT	CASSSPTGVRYSNQPQHF
TRBD2	TRBV4-2	-	TRBJ2-3	17	TGTGCCAGCAGCCAGGGACTAGCGGGGGCTTCCACAGATACGCAGTATTTT	CASSQGLAGASTDTQYF
-	TRBV7-8	-	TRBJ2-5	13	TGTGCCAGCAGAACGACAGTACCGGAGACCCAGTACTTC	CASRTTVPETQYF
-	TRBV5-1	-	TRBJ1-1	16	TGCGCCAGCAGCTTGGGCCTCTTGGGGGGCGGGACTGAAGCTTTCTTT	CASSLGLLGGGTEAFF
-	TRBV7-9	many	TRBJ2-3	15	TGTGCCAGTTCCAGACTAGGAGAAAGCACAGATACGCAGTATTTT	CASSRLGESTDTQYF
-	TRBV7-2	-	TRBJ2-3	15	TGTGCCAGCAGGGAGGGGGGCAGAGGCACAGATACGCAGTATTTT	CASREGGRGTDTQYF
-	TRBV2	-	TRBJ2-7	13	TGTGCCAGCAGTCAGGAGTTAGGGGGCGAGCAGTACTTC	CASSQELGGEQYF
TRBD2	TRBV7-2	-	TRBJ2-1	17	TGTGCCAGCAGCTTATCATCGGCTAGCGGGGAGGACAATGAGCAGTTCTTC	CASSLSSASGEDNEQFF
-	TRBV27	few	TRBJ1-1	12	TGCGCCAGTGGGCAATTTGCCACTGAAGCTTTCTTT	CASGQFATEAFF
TRBD2	TRBV29-1	-	TRBJ2-2	12	TGCAGCGCCCAGCGGGGCACCGGGGAGCTGTTTTTT	CSAQRGTGELFF
-	TRBV4-2	-	TRBJ1-1	13	TGTGCCAGCAGCCAAGATTATAGAACCGAAGCTTTCTTT	CASSQDYRTEAFF
TRBD1	TRBV30	few	TRBJ2-3	14	TGTGCCTGGAGTGACAGGGGTAGCACAGATACGCAGTATTTT	CAWSDRGSTDTQYF
-	TRBV29-1	-	TRBJ2-1	11	TGCAGCGTTATAGAGGGAAATGAGCAGTTCTTC	CSVIEGNEQFF
TRBD1	TRBV6-6	-	TRBJ1-6	13	TGTGCCAGCAGTGGACAGGGTGATTCACCCCTCCACTTT	CASSGQGDSPLHF
-	TRBV29-1	-	TRBJ2-3	14	TGCAGCGCACGAGACAGGTATAGCACAGATACGCAGTATTTT	CSARDRYSTDTQYF
-	TRBV9	-	TRBJ1-2	16	TGTGCCAGCAGCCCATCCGGGAACCTACCTTCTTATGGCTACACCTTC	CASSPSGNLPSYGYTF
-	TRBV2	few	TRBJ2-1	15	TGTGCCAGCAACCGGGCGATCGGCAGTCCCCATGAGCAGTTCTTC	CASNRAIGSPHEQFF
-	TRBV20-1	-	TRBJ2-1	13	TGCAGTGCTAGAGATCCGCCTTACAATGAGCAGTTCTTC	CSARDPPYNEQFF
-	TRBV20-1	-	TRBJ1-5	14	TGCAGTGCCTCGAGTGTGGTGGACAATCAGCCCCAGCATTTT	CSASSVVDNQPQHF
-	TRBV20-1	-	TRBJ1-1	14	TGCAGCGCTAGTCAGGGTTTGGGAGCGGGGGTAGCTTTCTTT	CSASQGLGAGVAFF
TRBD1	TRBV9	few	TRBJ1-6	15	TGTGCCAGCAGCGGCACAGGGGTTGGTAATTCACCCCTCCACTTT	CASSGTGVGNSPLHF
-	TRBV7-2	-	TRBJ1-5	13	TGTGCCAGCAGCTTGGACCTTATTCAGCCCCAGCATTTT	CASSLDLIQPQHF
-	TRBV5-1	-	TRBJ2-5	14	TGCGCCAGCAGCTTGGTGGCTAGCCTCAATGAGCAGTACTTC	CASSLVASLNEQYF
TRBD2	TRBV12-3/TRBV12-4	-	TRBJ2-7	16	TGTGCCAGCACTAATAGCGGGGCACCCCTTTACAATGAGCAGTACTTC	CASTNSGAPLYNEQYF
-	TRBV9	-	TRBJ2-3	15	TGTGCCAGCAGCATCACAGGGACTAGCACAGATACGCAGTATTTT	CASSITGTSTDTQYF
-	TRBV20-1	-	TRBJ1-1	15	TGCAGTGCTACTCCGACCCGGAGGGCTACGCAACAAGCTTTCTTT	CSATPTRRATQQAFF
-	TRBV7-9	-	TRBJ2-1	16	TGTGCCAGCAGCTTAGCTGGTGGGCGCTCCTACAATGAGCAGTTCTTC	CASSLAGGRSYNEQFF
-	TRBV4-3	few	TRBJ1-1	15	TGCGCCAGCAGCCTGACGCGGAGCATGAACACTGAAGCTTTCTTT	CASSLTRSMNTEAFF
-	TRBV30	few	TRBJ2-7	13	TGTGCCTGGAGTGTTGGGTTATCCTACGAGCAGTACTTC	CAWSVGLSYEQYF
-	TRBV29-1	few	TRBJ2-1	16	TGCAGCGTTGAAGGATCTGTGGGGATCTCCTACAATGAGCAGTTCTTC	CSVEGSVGISYNEQFF
-	TRBV5-1	-	TRBJ1-1	13	TGCGCCAGCAGCTGGAATGGGAACACTGAAGCTTTCTTT	CASSWNGNTEAFF
-	TRBV27	few	TRBJ2-1	13	TGTGCCAGCACCCTGGGCCCAAGTTATGAGCAGTTCTTC	CASTLGPSYEQFF
TRBD1	TRBV29-1	-	TRBJ1-2	13	TGCAGCGTTCTGACAGGGGCCCCGGGGGGCTACACCTTC	CSVLTGAPGGYTF